Reported below is one TCR beta chain. The data were taken from a study of human T cells and chemical hapten exposure. Study-level background: Per-sample TCR yield variation was attributed mainly to small pooled library volume differences.

Time point defined: pre-sensitization, week 0. As for treatment: therapeutic diphenylcyclopropenone sensitization with weekly scalp DPC. Germline CDR1 and CDR2: MDHEN and SYDVKM. The CDR3 is 14 amino acids. V was pared by 3 bases and J by 5 bases, with 13 bases between. TCRdb passed the RACE reads through MiXCR, listing each CDR3 protein once. Here the sample spans approximately 260,000 distinct CDR3 sequences, about 9% being singletons. This sequence was found in a woman aged 35 to 49 with alopecia areata. Some clones in this sample may be carry-over from other donors' samples. The material sequenced was whole blood, taken in connection with sensitization to the hapten diphenylcyclopropenone (DPC). V usage is TRBV28 and J usage is TRBJ1-1; tentatively, D is TRBD1 (6 bases). For the CDR3, the DNA is TGTGCCAGCAGTTTGGTGAACAGGGAGACTGAAGCTTTCTTT. Its protein product is CASSLVNRETEAFF. Filled out from reference TRBV28 and TRBJ1-1, the complete variable domain reads DVKVTQSSRYLVKRTGEKVFLECVQDMDHENMFWYRQDPGLGLRLIYFSYDVKMKEKGDIPEGYSVSREKKERFSLILESASTNQTSMYLCASSLVNRETEAFFGQGTRLTVV.